These 27 T cell receptor beta chains share one sample of origin, sequenced in a study of cytomegalovirus exposure and HLA in healthy donors. TCRdb keeps only in-frame clones here, not all; method: immunoSEQ multiplex PCR. The table records more than 120,000 clones, around 87% of them present only once. The sequenced sample consisted of PBMCs. These TCRs come from a man aged 18-30 years in good health and CMV-seropositive.

This clone was counted between two and nine times. One junction end does not reproduce the germline sequence, and a read error may be involved. V is TRBV7-7 and J is TRBJ2-5, with 7 bases fitting TRBD2. Germline CDR1 reads SSHAT; CDR2 reads FNYEAQ (reference sequence). This CDR3 is built from 14 residues. CDR3 region: CASSTSSGGETQYF. CDR3 nucleotides: TGTGCTAGCAGCACATCTAGCGGTGGGGAGACCCAGTACTTC. Full variable domain (rest looked up from reference TRBV7-7 and TRBJ2-5): GAGVSQSPRYKVTKRGQDVTLRCDPISSHATLYWYQQALGQGPEFLTYFNYEAQPDKSGLPSDRFSAERPEGSISTLTIQRTEQRDSAMYRCASSTSSGGETQYFGPGTRLLVL.

V usage is TRBV19 and J usage is TRBJ2-7, with 11 bases lining up with TRBD1. CDR3 length: 14 amino acids. Germline-derived CDR1 and CDR2 are LNHDA and SQIVND (reference sequence). J was trimmed by 0 bases and V by 10 bases; bases with no gene match: 5. DNA for the CDR3: TGTGCCACCAAGGGACAGGGGGACTCCTACGAGCAGTACTTC. Encoded protein: CATKGQGDSYEQYF.

V usage is TRBV19 and J usage is TRBJ1-1; D perhaps matches TRBD1 (5 bases). Trimming took off 1 base at V and 4 bases at J, with 10 bases between the two ends. The CDR3 runs to 14 residues. Germline-derived CDR1 and CDR2 are LNHDA and SQIVND (reference sequence). CDR3 nucleotides: TGTGCCAGTAGTATAGTCGGGGGTGTCACTGAAGCTTTCTTT. Protein: CASSIVGGVTEAFF. Full variable domain (remainder filled in from reference TRBV19 and TRBJ1-1): DGGITQSPKYLFRKEGQNVTLSCEQNLNHDAMYWYRQDPGQGLRLIYYSQIVNDFQKGDIAEGYSVSREKKESFPLTVTSAQKNPTAFYLCASSIVGGVTEAFFGQGTRLTVV.

The chain recombines TRBV30 with TRBJ2-1, with TRBD2 matching over 9 bases. Germline values: CDR1 GTSNPN, CDR2 SVGIG (reference sequence). The CDR3 has 18 amino acids. V trimming: 4 bases; J trimming: 10 bases; junction bases outside the gene matches: 23. The CDR3 sequence is CAWKYRPLAGAPTGEQFF. The CDR3 DNA reads TGTGCCTGGAAGTACAGGCCGTTAGCGGGAGCCCCTACCGGAGAGCAGTTCTTC. Drawing the rest from reference TRBV30 and TRBJ2-1, the complete variable domain is SQTIHQWPATLVQPVGSPLSLECTVEGTSNPNLYWYRQAAGRGLQLLFYSVGIGQISSEVPQNLSASRPQDRQFILSSKKLLLSDSGFYLCAWKYRPLAGAPTGEQFFGPGTRLTVL.

The chain links TRBV7-2 to TRBJ2-1; perhaps TRBD1 as D (5 bases). The ends were cut back, 3 bases at V and 3 bases at J, with 12 bases in the middle. The CDR3 spans 15 residues. Germline V gene lookup returns CDR1 SGHTA and CDR2 FQGNSA. DNA for the CDR3: TGTGCCAGCAGCTTGTCGCGTACAGGCTACAATGAGCAGTTCTTC. Its protein is CASSLSRTGYNEQFF. The variable domain in full, completed from reference TRBV7-2 and TRBJ2-1, reads GAGVSQSPSNKVTEKGKDVELRCDPISGHTALYWYRQSLGQGLEFLIYFQGNSAPDKSGLPSDRFSAERTGGSVSTLTIQRTQQEDSAVYLCASSLSRTGYNEQFFGPGTRLTVL.

The chain recombines TRBV7-6 with TRBJ2-1, with 7 bases that match TRBD1. J lost 0 bases, V lost 3 bases, and 5 bases had no gene match. The germline CDR1 and CDR2 sequences are SGHVS and FNYEAQ. This CDR3 is built from 16 residues. CDR3 region: CASSLRTGSSYNEQFF. The CDR3 region has the DNA TGTGCCAGCAGCTTGAGGACAGGAAGCTCCTACAATGAGCAGTTCTTC.

This clone has only one observation. This chain joins TRBV19 and TRBJ2-7, with D perhaps TRBD2 (6 bases). Germline V CDR1 and CDR2: LNHDA, SQIVND (reference sequence). The CDR3 loop spans 13 amino acids. Trimming stripped 7 bases from V and 3 bases from J, with 13 bases between. The CDR3 DNA is TGTGCCAGTAACCCTGGGGGGAACTACGAGCAGTACTTC. Amino acids: CASNPGGNYEQYF.

The V gene is TRBV9, the J gene TRBJ1-5, with TRBD1 identical over 7 bases. Germline trimming cut 3 bases from V and 4 bases from J; bases unmatched to any gene: 7. The length of the CDR3 is 15 residues. In germline, CDR1 is SGDLS, CDR2 YYNGEE. The CDR3 bases are TGTGCCAGCAGCGAGGGTAACAGGGGTAATCAGCCCCAGCATTTT. This codes for CASSEGNRGNQPQHF.

This chain joins TRBV29-1 and TRBJ1-1, with D tentatively TRBD1 (5 bases). This CDR3 is 13 amino acids long. The germline V and J ends were trimmed by 5 bases and 0 bases, with 10 bases remaining between them. Germline values: CDR1 SQVTM, CDR2 ANQGSEA. CDR3: CSVSGLLNTEAFF. The CDR3 DNA sequence: TGCAGCGTTTCGGGACTTTTGAACACTGAAGCTTTCTTT.

This chain joins TRBV29-1 and TRBJ2-7, with 9 bases fitting TRBD1. This CDR3 has 17 amino acids. Germline loops: CDR1 SQVTM, CDR2 ANQGSEA. V lost 6 bases, J lost 4 bases, and 19 bases stayed unmatched. The CDR3 is CSVAGQGLSNSRYEQYF. Written as DNA, the CDR3 is TGCAGCGTGGCGGGACAGGGACTTAGTAATAGCCGATACGAGCAGTACTTC.

The V and J genes are TRBV5-4 and TRBJ2-2; weak D call: TRBD2 (6 bases). Germline-derived CDR1 and CDR2 are SGHNT and YYREEE (reference sequence). CDR3 size: 17 residues. The V gene lost 4 bases and the J gene lost 0 bases, with 16 bases spanning the gap. CDR3 residues: CASSPFGGETNTGELFF. DNA for the CDR3: TGTGCCAGCAGCCCCTTCGGGGGAGAAACGAACACCGGGGAGCTGTTTTTT.

The chain uses TRBV28 and TRBJ2-2, with D possibly being TRBD1 (5 bases). The CDR3 is made up of 15 amino acids. Per germline, CDR1 MDHEN and CDR2 SYDVKM. V gave up 4 bases and J gave up 4 bases, with 13 bases separating them. The CDR3 nucleotides are TGTGCCAGCAGTTCCTTCACGGACATCACCGGGGAGCTGTTTTTT. This gives the protein CASSSFTDITGELFF. The full variable domain, completed using reference TRBV28 and TRBJ2-2, is DVKVTQSSRYLVKRTGEKVFLECVQDMDHENMFWYRQDPGLGLRLIYFSYDVKMKEKGDIPEGYSVSREKKERFSLILESASTNQTSMYLCASSSFTDITGELFFGEGSRLTVL.

The chain employs TRBV27 and TRBJ2-1, with D possibly TRBD2 on 5 matching bases. The V gene's germline CDR1 is MNHEY and CDR2 SMNVEV (reference sequence). The CDR3 is 14 amino acids. Trimming left V 6 bases short and J 7 bases short, with 16 bases between. For the CDR3, the DNA is TGTGCCAGCAGCCGGGCGGGTACGAATAATGAGCAGTTCTTC. Translated, it gives CASSRAGTNNEQFF.

Here the CDR3 reads CAWSLVSSYNEQFF. The CDR3 bases are TGTGCCTGGAGTCTGGTTAGCTCCTACAATGAGCAGTTCTTC. This chain uses TRBV30 with TRBJ2-1; D remains unclear. The germline V gene encodes CDR1 GTSNPN and CDR2 SVGIG (reference sequence). The V end lost 2 bases, the J end lost 0 bases, and 8 bases lay between the germline ends. There are 14 residues in the CDR3.

The rearrangement uses TRBV2 and TRBJ1-2, with 7 bases aligning to TRBD1. The V gene's germline CDR1 is SNHLY and CDR2 FYNNEI. V shed 5 bases and J 4 bases; nucleotides not matched to a gene: 13. This CDR3 spans 16 amino acids. CDR3 region: CASSPLGQGEAYGYTF. CDR3 DNA: TGTGCCAGCAGTCCCCTTGGTCAGGGGGAAGCCTATGGCTACACCTTC.

The chain uses TRBV27 and TRBJ1-1, with unresolved D. CDR3 length: 16 amino acids. The ends were cut back, 1 base at V and 1 base at J, with 13 bases in the middle. Germline-derived CDR1 and CDR2 are MNHEY and SMNVEV (reference sequence). CDR3 amino acids: CASSLLEGGSNTEAFF. Here the CDR3 DNA reads TGTGCCAGCAGTTTATTGGAGGGCGGGTCGAACACTGAAGCTTTCTTT.

The chain has TRBV5-1 and TRBJ2-7; possible D gene TRBD2, 6 bases. The V and J ends lost 5 bases and 2 bases respectively, with 11 bases between them. The CDR3 runs 13 residues. The germline gives CDR1 SGHRS, CDR2 YFSETQ. CDR3 residues: CASRRDSTYEQYF. The CDR3 nucleotides read TGCGCCAGCAGGCGGGACTCCACCTACGAGCAGTACTTC.

The CDR3 DNA reads TGTGCCAGTAGTATTCGACAGGGATCGAATCAGCCCCAGCATTTT. Its protein product is CASSIRQGSNQPQHF. The chain has TRBV19 and TRBJ1-5; 7 bases agree with TRBD1. Germline CDR1 reads LNHDA; CDR2 reads SQIVND (reference sequence). The CDR3 spans 15 residues. Unmatched junction bases numbered 6, after V lost 3 bases and J lost 4 bases.

The V call is TRBV7-6, the J call TRBJ2-1, with TRBD2 identical over 12 bases. Trimming removed 5 bases from V and 2 bases from J; junction bases left unmatched: 4. The germline V gene has CDR1 SGHVS and CDR2 FNYEAQ. The CDR3 totals 16 residues. This CDR3 reads CASSATSGGAYNEQFF. The DNA of the CDR3 is TGTGCCAGCAGCGCGACTAGCGGGGGTGCCTACAATGAGCAGTTCTTC.

The chain links TRBV18 to TRBJ2-3; D may be TRBD2 (6 bases). Germline loops: CDR1 KGHSH, CDR2 LQKENI. The germline V and J ends were trimmed by 3 bases and 3 bases, with 13 bases remaining between them. The CDR3 contains 15 residues. CDR3 sequence reads: CASSPGLTRTDTQYF. The DNA of the CDR3 is TGTGCCAGCTCACCTGGACTAACTAGGACAGATACGCAGTATTTT. The whole variable domain, remainder taken from reference TRBV18 and TRBJ2-3, is NAGVMQNPRHLVRRRGQEARLRCSPMKGHSHVYWYRQLPEEGLKFMVYLQKENIIDESGMPKERFSAEFPKEGPSILRIQQVVRGDSAAYFCASSPGLTRTDTQYFGPGTRLTVL.

The chain has TRBV13 and TRBJ2-5; TRBD2 aligns across 12 bases. The CDR3 covers 18 residues. Germline-derived CDR1 and CDR2 are PRHDT and FYEKMQ (reference sequence). Trimming at V came to 3 bases and at J to 4 bases, leaving 12 bases not matched to a gene. The CDR3 DNA follows: TGTGCCAGCAGCTTGGGGGGGACTAGCGGGCCCGAAGGAGAGACCCAGTACTTC. This translates into CASSLGGTSGPEGETQYF.

This clone appeared a single time. The chain is built from TRBV5-1 and TRBJ2-7; TRBD1 matches at 8 bases. J lost 2 bases, V lost 4 bases, and 11 bases had no gene match. Germline lookup yields CDR1 SGHRS and CDR2 YFSETQ. The CDR3 covers 16 residues. DNA for the CDR3: TGCGCCAGCAGCCCGGGGACAGGTCCCCTCCCCTACGAGCAGTACTTC. It is translated as CASSPGTGPLPYEQYF.

The V and J genes are TRBV12-1 and TRBJ2-7; TRBD1 was called by the table and not checked on the DNA. TRBV12-1 is given as a pseudogene. This CDR3 comprises 15 residues. The CDR3 reads CASSFFGQGLYEQYF. Here the CDR3 DNA reads TGTGCCAGCAGCTTTTTTGGACAGGGGTTGTACGAGCAGTACTTC.

V usage is TRBV19 and J usage is TRBJ1-5; tentatively, D is TRBD1 (6 bases). Trimming left V 5 bases short and J 3 bases short, with 14 bases between. The CDR3 contains 15 residues. CDR1 and CDR2 (germline): LNHDA, SQIVND (reference sequence). The CDR3 region is CASSSTGTPNQPQHF. CDR3 sequence (DNA): TGTGCCAGTAGTTCCACCGGGACACCCAATCAGCCCCAGCATTTT.

This clone has a handful of counts. The V call is TRBV5-1, the J call TRBJ1-1; possibly TRBD1 for D (6 bases). V lost 4 bases, J lost 5 bases, and 21 bases lay in between. CDR1 is SGHRS and CDR2 is YFSETQ in the germline V gene. There are 16 residues in the CDR3. The chain's CDR3 is CASSTSTHRVETEAFF. The CDR3 bases are TGCGCCAGCAGCACATCCACTCACAGGGTTGAGACTGAAGCTTTCTTT.

This clone appeared once. The chain has TRBV2 and TRBJ2-7, with D perhaps TRBD2 (5 bases). V shed 4 bases and J shed 7 bases, with 11 bases lying between them. This CDR3 contains 12 residues. The germline gives CDR1 SNHLY, CDR2 FYNNEI. CDR3 amino acids: CASSGETGEQYF. The CDR3 DNA reads as TGTGCCAGCAGTGGAGAGACGGGGGAGCAGTACTTC.

The chain uses TRBV14 and TRBJ2-1, with TRBD2 matching 12 bases. V trimming: 1 base; J trimming: 11 bases; junction bases outside the gene matches: 6. This CDR3 is built from 15 residues. CDR1 and CDR2 from the germline V gene are SGHDN and FVKESK. This CDR3 is CASSQGLAGAGQQFF. The CDR3 nucleotides read TGTGCCAGCAGCCAAGGACTAGCGGGAGCGGGGCAGCAGTTCTTC.